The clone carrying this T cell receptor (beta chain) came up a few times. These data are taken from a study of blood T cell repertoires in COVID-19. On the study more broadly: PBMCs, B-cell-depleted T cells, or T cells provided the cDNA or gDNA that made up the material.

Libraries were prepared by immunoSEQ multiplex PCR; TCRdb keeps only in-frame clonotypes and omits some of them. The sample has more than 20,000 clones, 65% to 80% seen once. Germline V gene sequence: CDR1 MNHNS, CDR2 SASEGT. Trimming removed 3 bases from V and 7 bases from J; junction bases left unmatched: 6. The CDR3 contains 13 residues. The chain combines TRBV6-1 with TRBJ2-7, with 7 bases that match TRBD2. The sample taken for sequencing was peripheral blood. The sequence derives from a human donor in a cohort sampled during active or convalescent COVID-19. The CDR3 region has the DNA TGTGCCAGCAGTGAGGGGGGGACGAAAGAGCAGTACTTC. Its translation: CASSEGGTKEQYF.